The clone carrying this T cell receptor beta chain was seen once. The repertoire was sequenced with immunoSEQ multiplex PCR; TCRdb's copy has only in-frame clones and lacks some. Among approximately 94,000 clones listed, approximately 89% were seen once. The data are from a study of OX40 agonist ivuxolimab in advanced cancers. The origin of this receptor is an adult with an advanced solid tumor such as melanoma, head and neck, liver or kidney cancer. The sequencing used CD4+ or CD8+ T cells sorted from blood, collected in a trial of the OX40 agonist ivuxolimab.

The CDR3 bases are TGTGCCACCAGCAGAGATCCGGCAACACAAGAGACCCAGTACTTC. It translates to CATSRDPATQETQYF. The gene calls are TRBV15 and TRBJ2-5; D is unclear. CDR1 is LNHNV and CDR2 is YYDKDF in the germline V gene (reference sequence). The CDR3 has 15 residues. Trimming took 0 bases from V and 2 from J, leaving 10 bases between them.